The following is a T cell receptor beta chain sequence with its context. The entry originates in a study of blood T cell repertoires in COVID-19. Across the study: T cells, B-cell-depleted T cells, or PBMCs provided the cDNA or gDNA that served as material.

TCRdb's table, derived via immunoSEQ multiplex PCR, lists solely in-frame clones and lacks some. The table has approximately 230,000 clones, nearly 90% seen once. The CDR3 runs to 12 residues. From germline, CDR1 is SGHRS and CDR2 YFSETQ. V shed 5 bases and J shed 3 bases, with 8 bases lying between them. The V call is TRBV5-1, the J call TRBJ2-5; D remains unclear. This sequence was found in a man younger than 35 with active or convalescent COVID-19. Material for sequencing was peripheral blood. CDR3 region: CASRVREETQYF. CDR3 coding DNA: TGCGCCAGCAGGGTACGGGAAGAGACCCAGTACTTC.